The rows below give T cell receptor beta chains drawn from one sample of a study of blood T cells in healthy people across ages. TCRdb reprocessed the 5' RACE reads with MiXCR, giving one entry per CDR3 protein. The data contain 900,000 to 950,000 distinct CDR3 sequences, 25% to 30% of them singletons. The same data also went into a second study, on T cells of mothers and their children.

Sequenced input: blood. The receptors were sampled from a woman aged 40 to 50 in good health. Both conserved end residues are trimmed from each CDR3. The D gene is left open where the match is weak.

j_call v_call cdr3_length d_call cdr3_aa
TRBJ1-2 TRBV28 13 - ASSGRGGGDYGYT
TRBJ2-7 TRBV20-1 12 TRBD1 SATDRTLPYEQY
TRBJ2-7 TRBV7-6 17 TRBD1 ASSTPRGETGKTDYEQY
TRBJ1-1 TRBV20-1 11 - SAGRGGGTEAF
TRBJ2-7 TRBV27 11 TRBD1 ASRRQGAHEQY
TRBJ1-2 TRBV12-3/TRBV12-4 12 TRBD1 ASSRTGSGYGYT
TRBJ2-7 TRBV4-3 13 - ASSYNWDNSYEQY
TRBJ2-7 TRBV28 13 - ASSGPGGALYEQY
TRBJ2-1 TRBV7-2 11 - ASSHPEYNEQF
TRBJ2-3 TRBV27 18 TRBD2 ASSLTPLAGGPLNTDTQY
TRBJ2-3 TRBV6-5 12 TRBD1 ASSYGTGKDTQY
TRBJ1-2 TRBV5-1 13 - ASSASQASSYGYT
TRBJ2-1 TRBV2 13 - ASSRTIGLQGEQF
TRBJ2-1 TRBV7-3 11 - ASSLESYNEQF
TRBJ1-2 TRBV6-5 11 - ASSYRETYGYT
TRBJ1-4 TRBV7-8 13 - ASSPTFSQSEKLF
TRBJ2-1 TRBV19 13 - ASSISLLAGGEQF
TRBJ2-1 TRBV9 14 TRBD2 ASSVGSSGASNEQF
TRBJ2-5 TRBV5-1 14 - ASSFSGGVTQETQY
TRBJ2-3 TRBV7-2 11 - ASSLQLVEAQY
TRBJ1-2 TRBV5-6 9 - ASSFLDGYT
TRBJ1-2 TRBV7-9 15 - ASSLYRTEGANYGYT
TRBJ1-6 TRBV7-2 13 - ASSLMRSYNSPLH
TRBJ2-6 TRBV20-1 16 TRBD1 SAFGTAMTPSGANVLT
TRBJ1-2 TRBV29-1 9 - SVEFAGGYT
TRBJ1-1 TRBV20-1 13 - SAGARDGTPLQAF
TRBJ1-1 TRBV4-3 13 - ASSQESRINTEAF
TRBJ2-3 TRBV7-2 9 - ATRTGDTQY
TRBJ2-5 TRBV18 13 TRBD1 ASSLPGTGGREQY
TRBJ2-5 TRBV10-2 11 - ASSETRRETQY
TRBJ2-2 TRBV7-2 12 TRBD2 ASSLISGTGELF
TRBJ1-6 TRBV12-3/TRBV12-4 13 - ASSYSSSYNSPLH
TRBJ1-2 TRBV7-9 14 TRBD1 ASSSYRDRASYGYT
TRBJ2-7 TRBV7-8 11 - ASSSRDRYEQY
TRBJ1-2 TRBV28 11 - ASSLEPNYGYT
TRBJ2-1 TRBV13 12 - ASSSRTDYNEQF
TRBJ2-5 TRBV11-3 13 - ASSLNIEGQETQY
TRBJ1-1 TRBV24-1 12 TRBD1 ATSRTGTNTEAF
TRBJ2-3 TRBV20-1 12 TRBD1 SAKPGQGTDTQY
TRBJ1-4 TRBV28 16 TRBD1 ASSLFGQVGAWREKLF
TRBJ2-7 TRBV5-4 11 - ASRDLGSYEQY
TRBJ2-7 TRBV11-2 13 - ASSPGQLRGYEQY
TRBJ2-7 TRBV20-1 10 - SAQTDSYEQY
TRBJ2-4 TRBV7-2 15 - ASSFVLGGTSKNIQY
TRBJ2-7 TRBV11-2 13 TRBD1 ASNLGTGDLYEQY
- TRBV20-1 11 - SARANLRYEQY